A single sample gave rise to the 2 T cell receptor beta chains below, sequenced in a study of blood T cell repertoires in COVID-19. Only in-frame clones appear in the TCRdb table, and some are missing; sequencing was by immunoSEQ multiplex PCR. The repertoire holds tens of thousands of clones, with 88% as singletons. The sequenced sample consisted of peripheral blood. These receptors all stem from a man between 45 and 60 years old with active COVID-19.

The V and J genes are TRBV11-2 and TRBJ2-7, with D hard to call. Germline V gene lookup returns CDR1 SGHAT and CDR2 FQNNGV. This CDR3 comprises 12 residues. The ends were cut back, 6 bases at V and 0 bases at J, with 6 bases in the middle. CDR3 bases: TGTGCCAGCAGTTCCAGCTCCTACGAGCAGTACTTC. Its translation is CASSSSSYEQYF.

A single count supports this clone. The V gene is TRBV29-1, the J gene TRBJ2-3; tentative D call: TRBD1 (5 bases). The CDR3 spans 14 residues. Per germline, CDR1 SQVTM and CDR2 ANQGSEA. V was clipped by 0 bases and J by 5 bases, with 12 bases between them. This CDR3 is CSVEDQGGEDTQYF. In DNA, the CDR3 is TGCAGCGTTGAAGATCAGGGTGGGGAAGATACGCAGTATTTT.